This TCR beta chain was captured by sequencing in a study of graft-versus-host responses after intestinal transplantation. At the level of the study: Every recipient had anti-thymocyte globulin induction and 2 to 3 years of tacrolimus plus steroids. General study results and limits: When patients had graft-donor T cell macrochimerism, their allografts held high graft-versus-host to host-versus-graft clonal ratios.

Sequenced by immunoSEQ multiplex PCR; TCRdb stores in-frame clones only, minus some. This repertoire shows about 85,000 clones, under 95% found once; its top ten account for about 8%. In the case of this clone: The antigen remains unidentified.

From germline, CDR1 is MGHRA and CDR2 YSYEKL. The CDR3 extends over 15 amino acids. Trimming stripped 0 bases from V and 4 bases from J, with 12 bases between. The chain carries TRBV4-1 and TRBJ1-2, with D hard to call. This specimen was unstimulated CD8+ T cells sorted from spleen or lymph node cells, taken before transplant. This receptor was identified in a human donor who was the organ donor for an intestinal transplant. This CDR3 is CASSQDEGRLYGYTF. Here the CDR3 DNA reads TGCGCCAGCAGCCAAGATGAGGGCAGACTCTATGGCTACACCTTC.